The sequence of this TCR beta chain was determined in a study of blood T cell repertoires in COVID-19. Across the whole study: COVID-19 samples, acute and convalescent, were from the United States, Italy and Spain.

Libraries were prepared by immunoSEQ multiplex PCR; TCRdb keeps only in-frame clonotypes and omits some of them. Found here are roughly 180,000 clones, 80% to 90% of them singletons; the top ten hold around 8.2%. The V and J ends lost 0 bases and 3 bases, in that order; junction bases with no gene match: 6. Germline V CDR1 and CDR2: SGHVS, FQNEAQ. This CDR3 has 18 residues. A single count supports this clone. The TCR sequence derives from a man aged 55 to 70 with acute or convalescent COVID-19. The chain links TRBV7-8 to TRBJ2-1; 12 bases line up with TRBD2. Source material: peripheral blood. CDR3 residues: CASSLALAGGLVYNEQFF. Here the CDR3 DNA reads TGTGCCAGCAGCTTAGCGCTAGCGGGAGGGTTAGTCTACAATGAGCAGTTCTTC.